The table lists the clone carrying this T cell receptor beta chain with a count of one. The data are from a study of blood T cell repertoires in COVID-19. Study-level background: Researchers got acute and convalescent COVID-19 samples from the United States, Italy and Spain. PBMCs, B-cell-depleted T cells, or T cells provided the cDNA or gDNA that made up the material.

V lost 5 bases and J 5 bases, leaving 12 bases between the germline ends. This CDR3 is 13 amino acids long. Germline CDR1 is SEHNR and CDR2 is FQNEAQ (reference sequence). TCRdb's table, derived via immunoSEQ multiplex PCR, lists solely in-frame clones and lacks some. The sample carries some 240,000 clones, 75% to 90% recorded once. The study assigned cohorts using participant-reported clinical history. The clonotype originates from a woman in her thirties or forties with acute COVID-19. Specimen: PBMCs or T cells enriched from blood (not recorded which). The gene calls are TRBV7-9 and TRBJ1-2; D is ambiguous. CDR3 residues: CASSTTTGYGYTF. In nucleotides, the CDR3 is TGTGCCAGCAGCACTACGACGGGGTATGGCTACACCTTC.